This paragraph covers one TCR beta chain sequence. The sample originates from a study of blood T cell repertoires in COVID-19. Overall study context: The United States, Italy and Spain provided the acute and convalescent COVID-19 samples. T cells, B-cell-depleted T cells, or PBMCs supplied cDNA or gDNA.

Original processing methods: Reference gene primer amplification gave nucleated cell count estimates. Some clones are missing from TCRdb's copy, which holds only in-frame ones; the method was immunoSEQ multiplex PCR. V and J calls and clone size are copied from that table; D and trimming were computed from the DNA. The table records roughly 160,000 clones, around nine tenths of them present only once. The CDR3 is 18 amino acids. V was cut by 3 bases and J by 0 bases, with 20 bases left in between. Germline CDR1 is SGHRS and CDR2 is YFSETQ. Seattle-derived patients entered the study during active infection and were followed longitudinally.

The chain links TRBV5-1 to TRBJ2-3; possible D gene TRBD2, 6 bases. Specimen: peripheral blood. The source is a woman between 70 and 85 years old with COVID-19, enrolled during active disease. DNA of the CDR3: TGCGCCAGCAGCTCTGTACCCAACGGGGGAACTAGCACAGATACGCAGTATTTT. Protein product: CASSSVPNGGTSTDTQYF.